The subject of this entry is one T cell receptor (beta chain). No cognate antigen has been identified for it. Per-nucleotide qualities are absent, and no much larger clonotype sits a single base away. In this study, focal radiation therapy paired with CTLA-4 blockade (ipilimumab) was tested in patients who had chemo-refractory metastatic non-small-cell lung cancer. The data were obtained in a study of radiotherapy plus CTLA-4 blockade in lung cancer (dated by TCRdb to the late 2010s). At the level of the whole study: Objective responses were observed in about a sixth of enrolled patients, and disease control was achieved in 25% to 35%.

Library preparation employed the immunoSEQ multiplex PCR assay. TCRdb stores this immuneACCESS table with in-frame sequences only. Part of the clones is absent; in the studies checked, under half of the shortfall reflects unresolved V genes, and no reason is known for the rest. For this sample there are under 95,000 clones; roughly four fifths appear just once. Approximately 0.8% of the sample goes to the ten largest clones. Study-wide conclusions, independent of this receptor: After treatment with radiotherapy and ipilimumab, TCR clones that originated in tumors expanded in peripheral blood. The strongest predictors of response were reported to be early dynamic shifts in blood T cell clones along with a rise in serum interferon-beta following radiation.

The CDR3 has 14 amino acids, counting the end cysteine and phenylalanine. Left in the record is the CDR3 DNA by itself, 42 bases read in frame from the first base. From a lookup of the germline V gene, CDR1 and CDR2 are MGHDK and SYGVNS. V is clipped by 8 bases and J by 4 bases, and the sequence between their germline boundaries is 14 bases long. The rearrangement joined TRBV25-1 to TRBJ2-2; no confident D gene assignment can be made. This sequence was found in a human donor with non-small cell lung cancer who had stable disease on radiotherapy plus ipilimumab. This specimen consisted of peripheral blood, obtained from a patient treated with radiotherapy plus ipilimumab. The base sequence is TGTGCCAGCTTCCCCGCAGGCAGCACCGGGGAGCTGTTTTTT. Its protein reads: CASFPAGSTGELFF.